One and the same sample provided the 19 T cell receptor beta chains below, sequenced in a study of Graves' ophthalmopathy and Graves' hyperthyroidism. The TCR beta CDR3 regions underwent amplification from RNA transcripts. RT-PCR with HTBI primers came first, then second-round multiplex PCR. TCRdb re-derived calls from the multiplex PCR reads in MiXCR, one entry per CDR3 protein. The sample carries hundreds of thousands of distinct CDR3 sequences, about 41% recorded once. The sequencing sample was made of peripheral blood. The receptors originated from an adult man with Graves' ophthalmopathy.

Note on this clonotype: A much bigger clone sits one base away, suggesting this may be a read error. This chain links TRBV5-1 with TRBJ2-5; 8 nucleotides match TRBD2. The CDR3 is made up of 15 amino acids. V lost 0 bases, J lost 13 bases, and 14 bases stayed unmatched. Germline V lookup: CDR1 SGHRS, CDR2 YFSETQ. The CDR3, as DNA: TGCGCCAGCAGCTTGGATACAGCGGGAGTGCACGAGCTGTACTTC. Translating gives CASSLDTAGVHELYF.

This clonotype was seen ten or more times. The J gene is TRBJ2-5, the V gene TRBV5-6, with 12 bases fitting TRBD2. V lost 0 bases to trimming and J lost 5 bases; unmatched junction nucleotides: 5. Per the germline V gene, CDR1 is SGHDT and CDR2 is YYEEEE. The CDR3 sequence is 16 residues long. The CDR3 coding sequence is TGTGCCAGCAGCTTGGTTGGGACTAGCGGGTTGGAGACCCAGTACTTC. It yields the protein CASSLVGTSGLETQYF. Filled out from reference TRBV5-6 and TRBJ2-5, the complete variable domain reads DAGVTQSPTHLIKTRGQQVTLRCSPKSGHDTVSWYQQALGQGPQFIFQYYEEEERQRGNFPDRFSGHQFPNYSSELNVNALLLGDSALYLCASSLVGTSGLETQYFGPGTRLLVL.

This chain joins TRBV12-3 or TRBV12-4 and TRBJ1-2; 11 nucleotides agree with TRBD1. This CDR3 region has 16 residues. V lost 5 bases, J lost 2 bases, and 7 bases stayed unmatched. The CDR3 sequence is CASSPGGTGGNYGYTF. The DNA for the CDR3 is TGTGCCAGCAGTCCCGGCGGGACAGGGGGAAACTATGGCTACACCTTC.

This clonotype was seen more than once but under ten times. This chain uses TRBV29-1 with TRBJ2-5; TRBD2 matches at 14 bases. TRBJ2-1 matches the DNA end more closely, so the J call is doubtful. CDR3 length: 14 amino acids. The V gene's germline CDR1 is SQVTM and CDR2 ANQGSEA. CDR3 in amino acids: CSVEGLAGVGEQFF. CDR3 sequence (DNA): TGCAGCGTTGAGGGACTAGCGGGAGTCGGTGAGCAGTTCTTC.

This chain connects TRBV19 to TRBJ1-1; TRBD1 matches at 8 bases. This CDR3 has 16 amino acids. The V gene's germline CDR1 is LNHDA and CDR2 SQIVND (reference sequence). Trimming at V came to 6 bases and at J to 8 bases, leaving 17 bases not matched to a gene. CDR3 sequence reads: CASRTTRTGFEREAFF. CDR3 DNA: TGTGCCAGTAGGACGACCCGGACAGGGTTTGAGAGGGAAGCTTTCTTT.

As to this clonotype: A much larger clone lies a single base off, so this may be a read error. This rearrangement joins TRBV19 to TRBJ1-2; 9 nucleotides line up with TRBD1. The germline V gene encodes CDR1 LNHDA and CDR2 SQIVND (reference sequence). The CDR3 extends over 15 amino acids. CDR3 nucleotides: TGTGCCGGTAGTATCCCATTGACAGGGGGATATGGCTACACCTTC. Protein product: CAGSIPLTGGYGYTF.

J is TRBJ2-2 and V is TRBV7-2; TRBD2 aligns across 12 bases. The CDR3 is made up of 17 amino acids. The germline CDR1 and CDR2 sequences are SGHTA and FQGNSA. Trimming cost V 0 bases and J 9 bases; bases outside gene matches: 8. The CDR3 coding sequence is TGTGCCAGCAGCTTAGCAAGCACTAGCGGGGGGAAACGGGAGCTGTTTTTT. It encodes CASSLASTSGGKRELFF.

At least ten counts were recorded for this clonotype. This rearrangement joins TRBV20-1 to TRBJ2-7; D possibly corresponds to TRBD2 (5 bases). This CDR3 is built from 12 residues. V gave up 6 bases and J gave up 0 bases, with 9 bases separating them. The germline V gene encodes CDR1 DFQATT and CDR2 SNEGSKA (reference sequence). CDR3 coding DNA: TGCAGTGCGACGAGGGCCTCCTACGAGCAGTACTTC. Amino acid sequence: CSATRASYEQYF.

This clonotype was detected only a few times. This chain links TRBV10-3 with TRBJ1-4; 9 nucleotides align to TRBD1. V lost 0 bases to trimming and J lost 4 bases; unmatched junction nucleotides: 0. The CDR3 is 15 residues long. CDR1 and CDR2 (germline): ENHRY, SYGVKD. The CDR3 DNA is TGTGCCATCAGTGAGTCGGGACAGGGTAATGAAAAACTGTTTTTT. Translating gives CAISESGQGNEKLFF.

The CDR3 is CASTRTPLSGNTIYF. The CDR3 region has the DNA TGTGCCAGCACTAGGACGCCGCTCTCTGGAAACACCATATATTTT. V and J are TRBV12-3 or TRBV12-4 and TRBJ1-3; D is unresolved. The CDR3 is 15 amino acids. Deletions cut 7 bases from V and 0 bases from J, with 13 bases between.

The CDR3 bases are TGCGCCAGCAGCTTGACCGGGACAGTAGGACCGAACACTGAAGCTTTCTTT. Protein: CASSLTGTVGPNTEAFF. The chain couples TRBV5-1 to TRBJ1-1, with TRBD1 identical over 7 bases. V trimming: 1 base; J trimming: 1 base; junction bases outside the gene matches: 10. Germline CDR1 SGHRS, CDR2 YFSETQ. This CDR3 spans 17 amino acids.

This clonotype has ten or more counts. A read error may account for a junction end that differs from germline. V and J are TRBV7-7 and TRBJ2-5, with 8 bases fitting TRBD2. The CDR3 has 15 amino acids. CDR1 SSHAT and CDR2 FNYEAQ come from the germline V gene (reference sequence). DNA of the CDR3: TGTGCTAGCAGCTCGGAACTAGCGGCCCAAGAGACCCAGTACTTC. Its translation is CASSSELAAQETQYF.

This clonotype was picked up many times. The V and J genes are TRBV7-3 and TRBJ2-2, with TRBD2 matching 9 bases. This CDR3 region has 15 residues. Looked up from germline, CDR1 is SGHTA and CDR2 is FQGTGA. The ends lost 5 bases at V and 4 bases at J; junction bases unmatched: 5. CDR3 nucleotides: TGTGCCAGCAGCCCCAGCGGGAGGACCACCGGGGAGCTGTTTTTT. Its protein product is CASSPSGRTTGELFF.

The chain is built from TRBV19 and TRBJ2-7; 8 bases agree with TRBD1. The CDR3 runs 16 residues. The V and J ends lost 0 bases and 7 bases, in that order; junction bases with no gene match: 11. Germline V gene sequence: CDR1 LNHDA, CDR2 SQIVND (reference sequence). The CDR3 coding sequence is TGTGCCAGTAGTATAGATGTTGGACAGGGACTCCGGGAGCAGTACTTC. This translates into CASSIDVGQGLREQYF.

The CDR3 DNA reads TGTGCCAGCAGCTCATCCCCGGGACTAGCGGAGCCCGGGGAGCTGTTTTTT. Translation gives CASSSSPGLAEPGELFF. This chain uses TRBV11-2 with TRBJ2-2, with TRBD2 matching 11 bases. Germline lookup yields CDR1 SGHAT and CDR2 FQNNGV. The CDR3 covers 17 residues. Unmatched junction bases numbered 10, after V lost 4 bases and J lost 6 bases. The variable domain in full, with the rest retrieved from reference TRBV11-2 and TRBJ2-2, is EAGVAQSPRYKIIEKRQSVAFWCNPISGHATLYWYQQILGQGPKLLIQFQNNGVVDDSQLPKDRFSAERLKGVDSTLKIQPAKLEDSAVYLCASSSSPGLAEPGELFFGEGSRLTVL.

The table lists this clonotype with many counts. The chain is built from TRBV4-3 and TRBJ1-1, with TRBD1 as a possible D gene (5 bases). The CDR3 contains 15 residues. Germline CDR1 is LGHNA and CDR2 is YSLEER. Trimming removed 0 bases from V and 5 bases from J, with 13 bases in between. CDR3 nucleotide sequence: TGCGCCAGCAGCCAAGAGCGTCGGGGCACGACTGAAGCTTTCTTT. This sequence encodes CASSQERRGTTEAFF.

This clonotype was detected ten times or more. This chain connects TRBV7-9 to TRBJ1-1, with D maybe TRBD1 (6 bases). The V end lost 5 bases, the J end lost 0 bases, and 13 bases lay between the germline ends. Germline CDR1 SEHNR, CDR2 FQNEAQ (reference sequence). This CDR3 spans 15 amino acids. The CDR3 region is CASSPFRDMNTEAFF. CDR3 bases: TGTGCCAGCAGCCCTTTCCGGGACATGAACACTGAAGCTTTCTTT.

Ten or more counts support this clonotype. V usage is TRBV10-3 and J usage is TRBJ1-1, with 7 bases fitting TRBD1. Unmatched junction bases numbered 4, after V lost 6 bases and J lost 3 bases. The germline gives CDR1 ENHRY, CDR2 SYGVKD. The CDR3 contains 13 residues. DNA for the CDR3: TGTGCCATCAGGAGCACAGGGGACACTGAAGCTTTCTTT. Its protein product is CAIRSTGDTEAFF.

This clonotype was counted only a few times. V and J are TRBV12-5 and TRBJ2-2; 10 bases align to TRBD2. The CDR3 covers 14 residues. Germline V gene data show CDR1 as LGHNT and CDR2 as FRNRAP. CDR3 in amino acids: CATRLAGSTGELFF. The CDR3 DNA is TGTGCCACCCGACTAGCGGGTTCCACCGGGGAGCTGTTTTTT.